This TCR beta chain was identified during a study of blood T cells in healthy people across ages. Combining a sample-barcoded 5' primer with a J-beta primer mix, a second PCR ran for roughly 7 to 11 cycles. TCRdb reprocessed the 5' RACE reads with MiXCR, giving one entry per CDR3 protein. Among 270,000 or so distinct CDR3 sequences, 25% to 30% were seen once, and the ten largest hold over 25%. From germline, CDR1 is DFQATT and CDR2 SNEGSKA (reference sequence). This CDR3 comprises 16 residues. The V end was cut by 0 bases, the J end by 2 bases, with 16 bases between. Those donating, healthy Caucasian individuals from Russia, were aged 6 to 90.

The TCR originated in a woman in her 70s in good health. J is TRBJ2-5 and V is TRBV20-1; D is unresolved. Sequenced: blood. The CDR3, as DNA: TGCAGTGCTAGAGATGTGGGCCGGGCCTTACAAGAGACCCAGTACTTC. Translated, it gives CSARDVGRALQETQYF.